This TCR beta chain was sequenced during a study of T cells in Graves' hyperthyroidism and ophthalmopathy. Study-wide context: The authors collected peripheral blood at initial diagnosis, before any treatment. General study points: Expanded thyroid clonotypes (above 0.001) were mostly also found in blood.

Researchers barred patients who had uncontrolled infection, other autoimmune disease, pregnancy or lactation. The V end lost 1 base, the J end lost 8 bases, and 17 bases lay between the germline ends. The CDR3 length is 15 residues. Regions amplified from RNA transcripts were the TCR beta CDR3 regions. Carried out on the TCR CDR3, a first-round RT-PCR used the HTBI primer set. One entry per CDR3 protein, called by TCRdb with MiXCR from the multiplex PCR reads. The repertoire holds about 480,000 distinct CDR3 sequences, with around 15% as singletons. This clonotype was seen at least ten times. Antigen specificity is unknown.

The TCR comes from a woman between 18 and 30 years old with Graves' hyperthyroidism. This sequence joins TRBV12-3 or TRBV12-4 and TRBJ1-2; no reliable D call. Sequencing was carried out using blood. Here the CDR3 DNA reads TGTGCCAGCAGTTTAGAAGGTGAGCCCCCAGTGGGCTACACCTTC. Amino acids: CASSLEGEPPVGYTF.